This TCR beta chain was retrieved from a study of blood T cells in healthy people across ages. On the study more broadly: When template switching was applied, about one barcoded beta molecule was captured per two T cells. Study-wide results and limits: It was not known whether donors were CMV positive (a possible confounder of expanded clonotype changes). Whereas aged donors had fewer naive CD4+ cells, long-lived donors had more of them and higher diversity. The study regarded diversity estimates from one million T cells as underestimates.

Losses at the gene ends were 2 bases for V and 0 bases for J; bases not matched to a gene: 10. Germline V lookup: CDR1 SGHRS, CDR2 YFSETQ. CDR3 length: 20 residues. A sample-barcoded 5' primer and a J-beta primer mix were used in a second PCR of about 6 to 12 cycles. Each CDR3 protein gets one entry after TCRdb re-called the 5' RACE reads with MiXCR. The sample has approximately 1.5 million distinct CDR3 sequences, about 32% seen once. As for this clonotype: No antigen is known for it.

The chain carries TRBV5-1 and TRBJ2-3; TRBD2 aligns across 15 bases. This TCR derives from a woman under 40 in good health. Sequencing was performed on blood. Written as DNA, the CDR3 is TGCGCCAGCAGCTTACAGGGACTAGCGGGGGGACGCAAAAGCACAGATACGCAGTATTTT. Its protein product is CASSLQGLAGGRKSTDTQYF.